What follows describes a single T cell receptor beta chain. V was clipped by 1 base and J by 8 bases, with 12 bases between them. The CDR3 extends over 14 amino acids. Germline-derived CDR1 and CDR2 are LGHNA and YNFKEQ. Original analysis: Scientists estimated how many nucleated cells there were by amplifying reference gene primers. Here immunoSEQ multiplex PCR was the method, and the copy in TCRdb shows in-frame clones only, minus some. The DNA gave D and trimming, while V, J and clone size come from that table. The profile shows roughly 260,000 clones, around 87% of them singletons. The data were taken from a study of blood T cell repertoires in COVID-19. Background on the study: The samples span acute and convalescent COVID-19 from the United States, Italy and Spain.

The chain joins TRBV4-2 to TRBJ2-1, with D maybe TRBD1 (6 bases). This clonotype was sampled from a woman aged 45-65 years with acute or convalescent COVID-19. Sequencing used peripheral blood. The CDR3 spells CASSQVGATHEQFF. The CDR3 nucleotides read TGTGCCAGCAGCCAAGTGGGGGCAACTCATGAGCAGTTCTTC.